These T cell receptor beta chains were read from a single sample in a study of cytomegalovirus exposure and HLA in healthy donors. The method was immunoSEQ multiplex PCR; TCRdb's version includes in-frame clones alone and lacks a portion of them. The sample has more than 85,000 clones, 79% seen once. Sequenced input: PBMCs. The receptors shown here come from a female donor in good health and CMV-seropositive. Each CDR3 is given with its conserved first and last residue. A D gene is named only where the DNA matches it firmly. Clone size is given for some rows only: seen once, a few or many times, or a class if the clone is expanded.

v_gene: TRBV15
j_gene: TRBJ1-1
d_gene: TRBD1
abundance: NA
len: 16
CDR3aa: CATSRVPTGGANEAFF
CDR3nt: TGTGCCACCAGCAGGGTCCCGACAGGGGGCGCAAATGAAGCTTTCTTT

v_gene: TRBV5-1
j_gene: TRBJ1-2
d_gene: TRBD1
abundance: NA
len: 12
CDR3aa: CATEDRGYGYTF
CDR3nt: TGCGCCACCGAGGACAGGGGCTATGGCTACACCTTC

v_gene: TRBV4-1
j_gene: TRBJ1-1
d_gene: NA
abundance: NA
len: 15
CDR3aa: CASSRRELRDTEAFF
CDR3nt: TGCGCCAGCAGCCGCCGGGAGTTAAGGGACACTGAAGCTTTCTTT

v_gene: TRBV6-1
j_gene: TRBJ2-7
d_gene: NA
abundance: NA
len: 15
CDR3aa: CASSARTGKFDEQYF
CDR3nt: TGTGCCAGCAGTGCCAGAACAGGGAAATTCGACGAGCAGTACTTC

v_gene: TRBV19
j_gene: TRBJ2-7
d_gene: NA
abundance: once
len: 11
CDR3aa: CASSRDYEQYF
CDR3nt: TGTGCCAGTAGCCGGGACTACGAGCAGTACTTC

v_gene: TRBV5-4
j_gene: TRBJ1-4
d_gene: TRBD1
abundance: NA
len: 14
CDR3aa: CASSRQGLNEKLFF
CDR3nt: TGTGCCAGCTCCCGACAGGGACTTAATGAAAAACTGTTTTTT

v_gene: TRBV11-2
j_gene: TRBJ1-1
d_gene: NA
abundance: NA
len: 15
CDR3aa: CASSSGLRGRAEAFF
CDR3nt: TGTGCCAGCAGCTCAGGGCTTCGGGGGAGGGCTGAAGCTTTCTTT

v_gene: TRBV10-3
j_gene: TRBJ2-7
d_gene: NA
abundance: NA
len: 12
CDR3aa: CAISAANYEQYF
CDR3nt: TGTGCCATCAGCGCCGCGAACTACGAGCAGTACTTC

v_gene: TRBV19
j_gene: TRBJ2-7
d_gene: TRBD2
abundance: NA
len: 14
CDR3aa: CASGLAPNSYEQYF
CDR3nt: TGTGCCAGCGGACTAGCGCCAAACTCCTACGAGCAGTACTTC

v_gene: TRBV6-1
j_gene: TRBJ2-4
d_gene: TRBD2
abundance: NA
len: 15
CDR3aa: CASSPGLAALNSQYF
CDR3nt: TGTGCCAGCAGCCCGGGACTAGCGGCATTAAACAGTCAGTACTTC

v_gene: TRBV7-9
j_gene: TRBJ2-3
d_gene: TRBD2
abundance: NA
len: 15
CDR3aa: CSSSLLADLADTQYF
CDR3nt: TGTTCCAGCAGCCTACTAGCGGACCTCGCAGATACGCAGTATTTT

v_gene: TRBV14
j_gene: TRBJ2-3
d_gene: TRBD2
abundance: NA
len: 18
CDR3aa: CASSQSPGLAAPRDTQYF
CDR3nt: TGTGCCAGCAGCCAGTCCCCGGGACTAGCGGCGCCCCGAGATACGCAGTATTTT

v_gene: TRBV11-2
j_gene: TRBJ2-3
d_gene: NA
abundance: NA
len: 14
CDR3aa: CASSLGLGTDTQYF
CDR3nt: TGTGCCAGCAGCTTAGGGCTTGGCACAGATACGCAGTATTTT

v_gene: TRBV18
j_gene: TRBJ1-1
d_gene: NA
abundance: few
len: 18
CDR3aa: CASSPLRGIGTTNTEAFF
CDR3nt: TGTGCCAGCTCACCATTGCGAGGCATAGGAACTACAAACACTGAAGCTTTCTTT

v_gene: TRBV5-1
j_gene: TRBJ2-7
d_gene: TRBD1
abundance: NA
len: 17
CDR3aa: CASRPQGAGQGTYEQYF
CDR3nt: TGCGCCAGCAGACCCCAGGGAGCGGGACAGGGCACCTACGAGCAGTACTTC

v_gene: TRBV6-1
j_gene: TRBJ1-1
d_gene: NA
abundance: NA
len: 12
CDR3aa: CASRAGVTEAFF
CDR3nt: TGTGCCAGCAGGGCAGGTGTCACTGAAGCTTTCTTT

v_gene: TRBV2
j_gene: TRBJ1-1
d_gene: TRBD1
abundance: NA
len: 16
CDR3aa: CASSDGTGGVRNEAFF
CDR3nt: TGTGCCAGCAGTGATGGGACAGGGGGCGTGCGGAATGAAGCTTTCTTT

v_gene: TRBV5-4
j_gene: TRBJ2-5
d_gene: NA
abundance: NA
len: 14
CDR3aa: CASSSRDFQETQYF
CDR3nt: TGTGCCAGCAGCTCACGGGACTTCCAAGAGACCCAGTACTTC

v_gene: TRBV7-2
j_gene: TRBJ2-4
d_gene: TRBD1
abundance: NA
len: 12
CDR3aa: CASSQDRDIQYF
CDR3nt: TGTGCCAGCAGCCAGGACAGGGACATTCAGTACTTC

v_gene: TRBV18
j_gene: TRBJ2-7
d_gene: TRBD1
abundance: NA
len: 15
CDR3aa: CASSPPDRGFYEQYF
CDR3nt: TGTGCCAGCTCACCGCCCGACAGGGGGTTCTACGAGCAGTACTTC

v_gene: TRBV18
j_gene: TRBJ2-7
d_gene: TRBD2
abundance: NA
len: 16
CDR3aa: CASSPDRLAGAHEQYF
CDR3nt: TGTGCCAGCTCACCGGACCGACTAGCGGGAGCCCACGAGCAGTACTTC

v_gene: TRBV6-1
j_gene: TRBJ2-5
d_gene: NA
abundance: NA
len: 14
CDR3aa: CASSSNGQQETQYF
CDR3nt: TGTGCCAGCAGTTCTAACGGACAGCAAGAGACCCAGTACTTC

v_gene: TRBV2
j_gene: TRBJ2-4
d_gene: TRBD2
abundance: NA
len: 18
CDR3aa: CASSEGTSGRVGRRIQYF
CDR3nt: TGTGCCAGCAGTGAGGGGACTAGCGGGAGGGTCGGTCGTCGCATTCAGTACTTC